The TCR beta chain under discussion was sequenced for a study of CD8+ T cells in alopecia areata. Study results and caveats: Many expanded lesional clones persisted in scalp and blood during tofacitinib treatment.

Regarding this clone: Its antigen remains unidentified.

Treatment described: oral pan-JAK inhibitor, 5-10 mg twice daily. Sorting separated CD4+ and CD8+ T cells out of PBMCs. Sequencing templates came from extracted RNA that was reverse transcribed into cDNA. TCRdb's table, derived via immunoSEQ multiplex PCR, lists solely in-frame clones and lacks some. The sample lists 250,000 to 300,000 clones; roughly 64% were seen once. CDR1 is MGHRA, CDR2 YSYEKL, per germline. The CDR3 totals 15 residues. V shed 4 bases and J shed 6 bases, with 16 bases lying between them. The chain couples TRBV4-1 to TRBJ1-5, with D perhaps matching TRBD1 (5 bases). This clonotype originated in a human donor with alopecia areata. The specimen comprised CD4+ T cells sorted from blood, sampled at week 24, from a patient treated with tofacitinib. The CDR3 coding sequence is TGCGCCAGCAGCCGGGGGGTGGTAATAGGTCAGCCCCAGCATTTT. Its protein is CASSRGVVIGQPQHF.